This is a list of T cell receptor beta chains from one sample in a study of blood T cell repertoires in COVID-19. Here immunoSEQ multiplex PCR was the method, and the copy in TCRdb shows in-frame clones only, minus some. The table records roughly 87,000 clones, over 75% of them present only once. Input material: peripheral blood. The receptor source for this set is an older woman with acute or convalescent COVID-19. CDR3s include the opening cysteine and the closing phenylalanine or tryptophan. Some rows mark clone size as missing; the rest say once, few, many or name a class of expanded clone.

>TRBV7-9|.
CASSKDRGTEAFF
>TRBV7-3|.
CASSLDLEDTQYF
>TRBV5-1|.
CASSARDTESYNEQFF
>TRBV6-5|once
CASSWGRGQPQHF
>TRBV5-6|.
CASSLGEGAYEQYF
>TRBV30|.
CAWSVGQLSYEQYF
>TRBV3-1/TRBV3-2|.
CASSHWALTGYTF
>TRBV5-1|.
CASSPRQGFTEAFF
>TRBV2|few
CASSPTENSPLHF
>TRBV7-8|.
CASSLGQGGTGELFF